This T cell receptor beta chain originates from a study of blood T cell repertoires in COVID-19. Overall study context: Specimens from acute and convalescent COVID-19 originated in the United States, Italy and Spain.

This CDR3 is 14 amino acids long. Trimming took 3 bases from V and 3 from J; bases not matched to a gene: 4. Germline V gene lookup returns CDR1 GTSNPN and CDR2 SVGIG (reference sequence). Original analysis: Nucleated cell number was recorded as an estimate derived from reference gene primer amplification. Sequencing was performed with immunoSEQ multiplex PCR; in TCRdb, only in-frame clones are kept and a portion is missing. V, J and clone size were drawn from that table, and D and trimming were deduced from the DNA. Here the sample spans about 200,000 clones, approximately 86% being singletons. Ages ranged from 18 to 89 years, with residence in around 24 US areas.

The TCR comes from a woman between 55 and 75 years old with acute COVID-19. The sample was PBMCs or T cells enriched from blood (not recorded which). The rearrangement joins TRBV30 to TRBJ2-7, with 11 bases that match TRBD1. CDR3 residues: CAWRRTGGGYEQYF. CDR3 nucleotides: TGTGCCTGGAGGCGGACAGGGGGCGGCTACGAGCAGTACTTC. The complete variable domain, with remaining parts taken from reference TRBV30 and TRBJ2-7, reads SQTIHQWPATLVQPVGSPLSLECTVEGTSNPNLYWYRQAAGRGLQLLFYSVGIGQISSEVPQNLSASRPQDRQFILSSKKLLLSDSGFYLCAWRRTGGGYEQYFGPGTRLTVT.